These T cell receptor beta chains were read from a single sample in a study of technical replicates of blood from a few donors. Here immunoSEQ multiplex PCR was the method, and the copy in TCRdb shows in-frame clones only, minus some. The sample holds 11,000 to 15,000 clones, around 81% seen once. Source material: PBMCs. These receptors all stem from a human donor in good health. The CDR3 runs from the conserved cysteine through the conserved F or W. The D gene is left open where the match is weak. Clone size, where shown, is once, few, many, or a class for clones that have expanded.

>TRBJ2-1|.|TRBD2|TRBV25-1
CASSEILAGGGNEQFF
TGTGCCAGCAGTGAGATACTAGCGGGAGGGGGCAATGAGCAGTTCTTC
>TRBJ2-7|.|.|TRBV20-1
CSARDNYEQYF
TGCAGTGCTAGAGACAACTACGAGCAGTACTTC
>TRBJ2-3|.|TRBD2|TRBV10-3
CAITGTSVSTDTQYF
TGTGCCATCACCGGGACTAGCGTAAGCACAGATACGCAGTATTTT
>TRBJ2-2|few|TRBD2|TRBV27
CASRVLAGDTGELFF
TGTGCCAGCAGAGTACTAGCGGGAGACACCGGGGAGCTGTTTTTT
>TRBJ1-1|.|.|TRBV4-1
CASSQDTGVGTLGTEAFF
TGCGCCAGCAGCCAAGATACGGGGGTAGGGACCCTAGGAACTGAAGCTTTCTTT
>TRBJ1-2|.|.|TRBV6-1
CASSDGDFTGYTF
TGTGCCAGCAGTGACGGAGACTTTACAGGCTACACCTTC
>TRBJ1-5|.|.|TRBV19
CASSMPEGGSQPQHF
TGTGCCAGTAGTATGCCCGAGGGAGGGAGTCAGCCCCAGCATTTT
>TRBJ1-3|.|.|TRBV11-2
CASSPPVVSGNTIYF
TGTGCCAGCAGCCCCCCAGTCGTGTCTGGAAACACCATATATTTT
>TRBJ1-5|few|.|TRBV14
CASSQESPGSNQPQHF
TGTGCCAGCAGCCAAGAATCGCCGGGAAGCAATCAGCCCCAGCATTTT
>TRBJ2-1|.|TRBD2|TRBV5-1
CASRAGTSTYNEQFF
TGCGCCAGCAGAGCAGGGACTAGCACCTACAATGAGCAGTTCTTC
>TRBJ2-5|.|.|TRBV9
CASSSRVASLETQYF
TGTGCCAGCAGCTCGAGGGTGGCGTCCCTTGAGACCCAGTACTTC
>TRBJ2-2|.|.|TRBV2
CASSEAWELAVSTGELFF
TGTGCCAGCAGTGAAGCGTGGGAACTAGCCGTGAGCACCGGGGAGCTGTTTTTT
>TRBJ1-4|.|.|TRBV30
CAWRNRAALPEGVKLFF
TGTGCCTGGAGGAACAGGGCGGCTCTACCGGAAGGTGTAAAACTGTTTTTT
>TRBJ1-3|.|.|TRBV30
CAFDTYSGNTIYF
TGTGCCTTCGACACGTACTCTGGAAACACCATATATTTT
>TRBJ2-4|.|TRBD2|TRBV4-1
CASSQDPQLAGAKNIQYF
TGCGCCAGCAGCCAAGATCCCCAACTAGCGGGAGCCAAAAACATTCAGTACTTC
>TRBJ2-7|.|TRBD1|TRBV7-2
CASSRRGQHYEQYF
TGTGCCAGCAGCCGCAGGGGACAGCACTACGAGCAGTACTTC
>TRBJ2-3|few|.|TRBV5-1
CASSLDSSSTDTQYF
TGCGCCAGCAGCCTGGACAGTTCTAGCACAGATACGCAGTATTTT
>TRBJ2-5|.|.|TRBV7-7
CASSPGGGFETQYF
TGTGCCAGCAGCCCCGGAGGGGGCTTTGAGACCCAGTACTTC
>TRBJ1-5|.|.|TRBV2
CASRLRDTSNQPQHF
TGTGCCAGCAGACTCCGGGACACTAGCAATCAGCCCCAGCATTTT
>TRBJ1-5|.|.|TRBV19
CASRWTVNQPQHF
TGTGCCAGTAGATGGACAGTCAATCAGCCCCAGCATTTT
>TRBJ1-1|.|.|TRBV10-1
CASSESRVDTEAFF
TGCGCCAGCAGTGAGTCGAGGGTCGACACTGAAGCTTTCTTT
>TRBJ1-1|once|.|TRBV2
CASSEAVTGGLAFF
TGTGCCAGCAGTGAAGCGGTAACCGGCGGCTTAGCTTTCTTT
>TRBJ2-7|.|TRBD2|TRBV5-1
CASSTRTRPYEQYF
TGCGCCAGCAGCACCAGGACTAGACCCTACGAGCAGTACTTC
>TRBJ2-2|.|.|TRBV11-3
CASSLGQDTGELFF
TGTGCCAGCAGCTTAGGACAGGACACCGGGGAGCTGTTTTTT
>TRBJ2-7|.|TRBD1|TRBV7-9
CASSLQGAGEQYF
TGTGCCAGCAGCTTACAGGGGGCGGGTGAGCAGTACTTC
>TRBJ1-2|.|.|TRBV10-2
CASSVDSLYGYTF
TGCGCCAGCAGTGTTGACAGCCTCTATGGCTACACCTTC
>TRBJ2-2|.|.|TRBV11-3
CASSSRGHGELFF
TGTGCCAGCAGCTCCAGGGGTCACGGGGAGCTGTTTTTT
>TRBJ2-3|.|.|TRBV12-5
CASGLDRDTDTQYF
TGTGCTAGTGGTTTGGACAGGGACACAGATACGCAGTATTTT
>TRBJ2-1|.|.|TRBV2
CASSEGNRYNEQFF
TGTGCCAGCAGTGAAGGGAACAGATACAATGAGCAGTTCTTC
>TRBJ2-7|.|TRBD2|TRBV25-1
CASSEYPGGPNEQYF
TGTGCCAGCAGTGAATATCCGGGAGGGCCAAACGAGCAGTACTTC
>TRBJ2-1|.|TRBD2|TRBV6-5
CASSSGTSEVYNEQFF
TGTGCCAGCAGTTCCGGGACTAGCGAGGTCTACAATGAGCAGTTCTTC
>TRBJ2-7|few|.|TRBV2
CASMTTYEQYF
TGTGCCAGCATGACTACCTACGAGCAGTACTTC
>TRBJ2-5|.|TRBD2|TRBV7-3
CASRQTSDETQYF
TGTGCCAGCAGGCAAACTAGCGACGAGACCCAGTACTTC
>TRBJ2-7|.|TRBD2|TRBV7-8
CASSPWTSGRTSYEQYF
TGTGCCAGCAGCCCATGGACTAGCGGGAGGACTTCCTACGAGCAGTACTTC
>TRBJ2-7|.|TRBD1|TRBV28
CASSLRGTGVYEQYF
TGTGCCAGCAGCCTCCGAGGGACAGGGGTCTACGAGCAGTACTTC
>TRBJ2-5|.|.|TRBV29-1
CSVTSTGTETQYF
TGCAGCGTGACCAGTACAGGGACGGAGACCCAGTACTTC
>TRBJ2-7|.|TRBD2|TRBV19
CASSGLAGAYEQYF
TGTGCCAGTAGCGGACTAGCGGGAGCCTACGAGCAGTACTTC
>TRBJ1-2|.|.|TRBV5-4
CASSLEHLGGYTF
TGTGCCAGCAGCTTGGAGCACCTCGGTGGCTACACCTTC
>TRBJ2-7|.|TRBD2|TRBV5-1
CASSPGASGSGEQYF
TGCGCCAGCAGCCCGGGAGCTAGCGGGAGCGGCGAGCAGTACTTC
>TRBJ1-1|.|.|TRBV6-6
CASNRVDTEAFF
TGTGCCAGCAACAGGGTGGACACTGAAGCTTTCTTT
>TRBJ2-6|.|.|TRBV28
CASRPPGSGANVLTF
TGTGCCAGCAGACCCCCAGGCTCTGGGGCCAACGTCCTGACTTTC
>TRBJ2-7|.|TRBD2|TRBV9
CASSVEAGGPFEQYF
TGTGCCAGCAGCGTAGAAGCGGGAGGGCCGTTCGAGCAGTACTTC
>TRBJ2-3|.|.|TRBV29-1
CSVFQAGGADTQYF
TGCAGCGTTTTTCAAGCGGGCGGGGCGGATACGCAGTATTTT
>TRBJ2-5|.|TRBD2|TRBV5-1
CASSPGLAGTRGRETQYF
TGCGCCAGCAGCCCGGGACTAGCGGGAACGAGGGGGCGGGAGACCCAGTACTTC
>TRBJ1-5|.|.|TRBV28
CASITGGLIQPQHF
TGTGCCAGCATTACGGGGGGCCTTATCCAGCCCCAGCATTTT
>TRBJ1-2|.|.|TRBV6-5
CASSYFGGYGYTF
TGTGCCAGCAGTTACTTCGGAGGTTACGGCTACACCTTC
>TRBJ2-5|.|TRBD2|TRBV2
CASSLVVAGGLETQYF
TGTGCCAGCAGTTTGGTAGTAGCGGGAGGACTAGAGACCCAGTACTTC
>TRBJ1-1|.|.|TRBV5-1
CASSTGGGPGTEAFF
TGCGCCAGCAGCACGGGCGGGGGACCGGGGACTGAAGCTTTCTTT
>TRBJ2-3|.|.|TRBV5-1
CASTNTDTQYF
TGCGCCAGCACCAACACAGATACGCAGTATTTT
>TRBJ1-5|few|.|TRBV15
CATSRALGRLSNQPQHF
TGTGCCACCAGCAGAGCCTTGGGCCGGCTAAGCAATCAGCCCCAGCATTTT